The present entry profiles one T cell receptor beta chain with its context. The antigen is undetermined. Data came from immunoSEQ multiplex PCR; TCRdb stores just in-frame clones and leaves some out. There are roughly 100,000 clones in the sample; about 90% occur only once, and about 9.4% lies in the top ten. These data are taken from a study of T cell responses to AZD1222 COVID-19 vaccine. Overall study findings and caveats: The study identified only six AZD1222 recipients as seropositive at baseline. Across spike, vaccine-associated CD4 TCRs were found, dominant at 160-218 and 743-854.

The V and J ends lost 1 base and 5 bases, in that order; junction bases with no gene match: 5. The CDR3 spans 15 residues. The source material was peripheral blood, sampled 28 days after the second AZD1222 dose. The gene calls are TRBV5-7 and TRBJ2-5; 10 bases line up with TRBD2. TRBV5-7 is designated an ORF whose function remains uncertain. This clonotype was sampled from an adult who received the AZD1222 COVID-19 vaccine. This chain's CDR3 is CASSLWLAGVETQYF. As DNA, the CDR3 is TGTGCCAGCAGCTTGTGGCTAGCGGGAGTGGAGACCCAGTACTTC.